The clone carrying this T cell receptor beta chain showed up many times. The antigen remains undetermined. No patient received treatment before thyroid surgery. In the original workflow: A classifier for distant metastasis in papillary thyroid cancer was constructed using CDR3 differences observed across clinicopathological groups. With MiXCR, TCRdb reprocessed the PCR reads. The V and J calls were determined by TCRdb, not by the authors. The data show 50,000 or so clones, around 21% seen once. This sample was included in a study of metastatic and nonmetastatic thyroid tumors. Study details: Repertoires of blood and of tissue (tumor or nodule) from malignant and benign thyroid patients were compared.

Looked up from germline, CDR1 is DFQATT and CDR2 is SNEGSKA (reference sequence). V lost 1 base, J lost 5 bases, and 3 bases stayed unmatched. The CDR3 length is 14 residues. Overall study results and limits: TCR beta diversity was reportedly significantly higher in malignant thyroid tumors than benign nodules, in blood and tumor.

The TCR comes from a male donor with papillary thyroid cancer or a benign thyroid nodule (not recorded which). Some clones in this sample may be carry-over from other donors' samples. The chain carries TRBV20-1 and TRBJ2-3; TRBD2 matches 10 bases. The sequencing sample was made of blood. The CDR3, as DNA: TGCAGTGCTAGAGCGGCTAGCGGGGGAGATACGCAGTATTTT. Encoded protein: CSARAASGGDTQYF.